This TCR beta chain is from a study of blood T cells in healthy people across ages. Germline V gives CDR1 MNHNS, CDR2 SASEGT. This CDR3 is 16 amino acids long. The V and J ends lost 6 bases and 1 base, in that order; junction bases with no gene match: 10. The draw of peripheral blood yielded around 10 milliliters from each donor. The use of a sample-barcoded 5' primer and a J-beta primer mix characterized a second PCR of about 6 to 11 cycles. TCRdb processed the 5' RACE reads anew with MiXCR; each CDR3 protein has one entry. The sample includes more than 650,000 distinct CDR3 sequences, around a quarter seen only once; the top ten take 3%. These data also formed part of another study, on T cells of mothers and their children. That study reports: In this cohort, donors were three healthy Caucasian mothers plus their six children.

The genes are TRBV6-1 and TRBJ2-5; TRBD2 matches at 8 bases. This TCR came from a boy between 10 and 17 years old in good health. Sequenced material: blood. The CDR3 reads CASSTLAGGLQETQYF. Written as DNA, the CDR3 is TGTGCCAGCAGCACACTGGCGGGGGGCCTCCAAGAGACCCAGTACTTC.